The clone carrying this TCR beta chain appeared a single time. The data stem from a study of cytomegalovirus exposure and HLA in healthy donors. Germline V gene lookup returns CDR1 MDHEN and CDR2 SYDVKM. The V end was cut by 3 bases, the J end by 2 bases, with 14 bases between. The CDR3 is made up of 16 amino acids. The PCR used 60 Vbeta and 13 Jbeta primers. Some clones are missing from TCRdb's copy, which holds only in-frame ones; the method was immunoSEQ multiplex PCR. The table lists 180,000 or so clones, 60% to 80% of them singletons. The J gene is TRBJ2-1, the V gene TRBV28; D possibly corresponds to TRBD2 (6 bases). Sequencing used PBMCs. The TCR was taken from a man between 45 and 60 years old in good health and CMV-seropositive. CDR3 nucleotide sequence: TGTGCCAGCAGTTTCCAGCAGGGAGGTCCCTACAATGAGCAGTTCTTC. This encodes CASSFQQGGPYNEQFF.